This T cell receptor (beta chain) derives from a study of CD8 T cells in ankylosing spondylitis. The CDR3 totals 15 residues. Trimming cost V 5 bases and J 3 bases; bases outside gene matches: 8. Researchers built TCR beta libraries using quantitative 5'-RACE with molecular barcodes. TCRdb reanalysed the 5' RACE reads using MiXCR and keeps one entry per CDR3 protein. The sample includes 230,000 or so distinct CDR3 sequences, 20% to 30% of them seen just once. Study results and caveats: In synovial fluid and blood from reactive arthritis, some motif variants were previously reported. Characteristic of ankylosing spondylitis blood, it appeared, was a TCR beta motif comprising several highly homologous variants.

This clonotype was counted a few times. Antigen specificity is unknown. The specimen was blood, either unsorted or a sorted T cell fraction (not recorded which). The sequence was obtained from a male donor with ankylosing spondylitis or in good health (not recorded which). The gene calls are TRBV12-3 or TRBV12-4 and TRBJ2-3; 7 bases fit TRBD2. This CDR3 reads CASSRGVAGTDTQYF. CDR3 nucleotide sequence: TGTGCCAGCAGTCGGGGGGTGGCGGGAACAGATACGCAGTATTTT.